These 21 T cell receptor beta chains were sequenced from one sample in a study of regulatory T cells in long-lasting Graves disease. The time point denotes: newly diagnosed GD, antithyroid drugs for less than 3 months. The TCR library was prepared using RNA isolated from PBMCs. iRepertoire HTBI primers and Arm-PCR of CDR3 regions built TCR beta libraries. TCRdb recomputed calls from the multiplex PCR reads with MiXCR, one row per CDR3 protein. The sample shows about 530,000 distinct CDR3 sequences, about 15% of them seen only once. These sequences were also reported in another study, on T cells in Graves' hyperthyroidism and ophthalmopathy.

The sequencing used peripheral blood mononuclear cells (PBMCs), collected at new diagnosis, from a patient treated with antithyroid drugs. The source is a woman aged 40-60 years with Graves disease.

This clonotype occurred many times. The chain combines TRBV4-1 with TRBJ2-7; D gene ambiguous. Germline loops: CDR1 MGHRA, CDR2 YSYEKL. This CDR3 comprises 13 residues. Deletions cut 3 bases from V and 1 base from J, with 7 bases between. The CDR3: CASSQVGSYEQYF. CDR3 DNA sequence: TGCGCCAGCAGCCAGGTAGGGTCCTACGAGCAGTACTTC.

This clonotype came up a few times. The V gene is TRBV20-1, the J gene TRBJ2-7, with no clear D. V was shortened by 1 base and J by 0 bases, with 25 bases between the two germline ends. This CDR3 has 19 amino acids. Germline V gene sequence: CDR1 DFQATT, CDR2 SNEGSKA (reference sequence). For the CDR3, the DNA is TGCAGTGCTAGAGTTAGTTTTTCGGGCAAAAATTTCAGCTCCTACGAGCAGTACTTC. This translates into CSARVSFSGKNFSSYEQYF.

The chain employs TRBV12-3 or TRBV12-4 and TRBJ2-3; D gene uncertain. The germline V and J ends were trimmed by 8 bases and 0 bases, with 15 bases remaining between them. The CDR3 contains 15 residues. CDR3 nucleotides: TGTGCCAGCTGCGAAGGATCCGAAAGCACAGATACGCAGTATTTT. Translating gives CASCEGSESTDTQYF.

This clonotype has a handful of counts. The CDR3 spells CASSEFTNTEAFF. CDR3 coding DNA: TGTGCCAGCAGTGAGTTCACTAACACTGAAGCTTTCTTT. The chain combines TRBV2 with TRBJ1-1; no reliable D call. The CDR3 is 13 residues long. The V gene's germline CDR1 is SNHLY and CDR2 FYNNEI. Trimming removed 3 bases at V and 2 bases at J, with 7 bases between.

The sample holds a few counts of this clonotype. The rearrangement joins TRBV27 to TRBJ1-6; D might be TRBD1 (6 bases). In germline, CDR1 is MNHEY, CDR2 SMNVEV (reference sequence). Between the trimmed V and J ends, which lost 5 bases and 10 bases, there was a span of 15 bases. CDR3 size: 14 residues. CDR3: CASSAGAHSSPLHF. As DNA, the CDR3 is TGTGCCAGCAGTGCAGGGGCGCACTCGTCACCCCTCCACTTT.

As to this clonotype: One end of the junction does not line up with germline, which may come from a read error. For the CDR3, the DNA is TGTGCCAGCAGTCCGACAGTGAAGACTGAAGCTTTCTTT. Translated, it gives CASSPTVKTEAFF. The V and J genes are TRBV27 and TRBJ1-1; D possibly corresponds to TRBD1 (5 bases). CDR3 length: 13 amino acids. Germline V lookup: CDR1 MNHEY, CDR2 SMNVEV (reference sequence).

The chain has TRBV19 and TRBJ2-7, with 8 bases fitting TRBD1. This CDR3 has 15 amino acids. Germline loops: CDR1 LNHDA, CDR2 SQIVND (reference sequence). Trimming at V came to 0 bases and at J to 2 bases, leaving 3 bases not matched to a gene. CDR3 in DNA: TGTGCCAGTAGTATAGAATCCAGGGGGCCCTACGAGCAGTACTTC. This gives the protein CASSIESRGPYEQYF.

Regarding this clonotype: Possible read error: a much larger clone is one base away. This sequence joins TRBV2 and TRBJ1-2; no definite D call. Per the germline V gene, CDR1 is SNHLY and CDR2 is FYNNEI. The CDR3 sequence is 12 residues long. CDR3 sequence: CASAMRNYGYAF. DNA for the CDR3: TGTGCCAGCGCTATGAGGAACTATGGCTACGCCTTC.

The chain employs TRBV3-1 and TRBJ2-2; D possibly corresponds to TRBD2 (6 bases). From germline, CDR1 is LGHDT and CDR2 YNNKEL (reference sequence). This CDR3 comprises 14 residues. Between the trimmed V and J ends, which lost 10 bases and 0 bases, there was a span of 12 bases. CDR3 protein: CATRTTPNTGELFF. CDR3 in DNA: TGTGCCACCCGGACTACCCCGAACACCGGGGAGCTGTTTTTT.

The table lists this clonotype with a few counts. The rearrangement uses TRBV5-1 and TRBJ2-1, with 9 bases aligning to TRBD2. Per germline, CDR1 SGHRS and CDR2 YFSETQ. The CDR3 has 17 amino acids. V was pared by 4 bases and J by 10 bases, with 18 bases of the junction left unmatched. The CDR3 nucleotides read TGCGCCAGCAGCCCAAATTTAGCGGGGGCCCGGGCCCGAGAGCAGTTCTTC. It codes for CASSPNLAGARAREQFF.

In DNA form, the CDR3 reads TGTGCCAGCAGGCCAACAGGGGAGAGCACCGGGGAGCTGTTTTTT. This translates into CASRPTGESTGELFF. The J gene is TRBJ2-2, the V gene TRBV7-8; 7 nucleotides agree with TRBD1. J lost 4 bases, V lost 6 bases, and 8 bases had no gene match. Per the germline V gene, CDR1 is SGHVS and CDR2 is FQNEAQ. This CDR3 contains 15 residues.

This clonotype was counted at least ten times. The chain couples TRBV18 to TRBJ2-3; D not resolved. The V end was cut by 8 bases, the J end by 2 bases, with 8 bases between. CDR3 length equals 12 residues. The V gene's germline CDR1 is KGHSH and CDR2 LQKENI. This CDR3 reads CASTDLTDTQYF. In nucleotides, the CDR3 is TGTGCCAGCACCGACCTCACAGATACGCAGTATTTT.

The J gene is TRBJ1-4, the V gene TRBV5-4; D is unclear. The length of the CDR3 is 13 residues. V was clipped by 5 bases and J by 8 bases, with 13 bases between them. Germline V gene data show CDR1 as SGHNT and CDR2 as YYREEE (reference sequence). Here the CDR3 reads CASSGDGIEKLFF. Written as DNA, the CDR3 is TGTGCCAGCAGTGGTGACGGAATAGAAAAACTGTTTTTT.

This clonotype has at least ten counts. The chain is built from TRBV6-2 or TRBV6-3 and TRBJ1-1; D is undetermined. Germline values: CDR1 MNHEY, CDR2 SVGEGT. CDR3 size: 14 residues. V was trimmed by 3 bases and J by 1 base, leaving 9 bases between them. CDR3 in amino acids: CASSYVERNTEAFF. DNA of the CDR3: TGTGCCAGCAGTTATGTCGAGCGGAACACTGAAGCTTTCTTT.

This clonotype was seen a few times. The genes are TRBV5-1 and TRBJ1-4; 7 bases line up with TRBD1. In germline, CDR1 is SGHRS, CDR2 YFSETQ. Trimming removed 0 bases from V and 5 bases from J; junction bases left unmatched: 4. The CDR3 consists of 15 residues. The CDR3 region is CASSLAGTENEKLFF. CDR3 DNA: TGCGCCAGCAGCTTGGCCGGGACAGAAAATGAAAAACTGTTTTTT.

The rearrangement joins TRBV10-1 to TRBJ2-3, with TRBD2 matching over 9 bases. CDR1 and CDR2 from the germline V gene are WNHNN and SYGVQD (reference sequence). This CDR3 region has 16 residues. Trimming at V came to 5 bases and at J to 5 bases, leaving 11 bases not matched to a gene. The CDR3 nucleotides are TGCGCCAGCAGTCCCCTTGCGGGGGGGCTTGGAGATACGCAGTATTTT. It translates to CASSPLAGGLGDTQYF.

The chain combines TRBV19 with TRBJ1-1; D not resolved. CDR3 length: 14 amino acids. V was pared by 3 bases and J by 2 bases, with 10 bases between. Per the germline V gene, CDR1 is LNHDA and CDR2 is SQIVND (reference sequence). The CDR3 DNA reads TGTGCCAGTAGTATCACACAGACAAACACTGAAGCTTTCTTT. Protein sequence: CASSITQTNTEAFF.

This clonotype has ten or more counts. The J gene is TRBJ2-3, the V gene TRBV30, with D hard to call. The germline V and J ends were trimmed by 3 bases and 8 bases, with 9 bases remaining between them. CDR1 and CDR2 (germline): GTSNPN, SVGIG (reference sequence). The CDR3 is 11 amino acids. DNA of the CDR3: TGTGCCTGGAGCGACCCGTTTACGCAGTATTTT. Residues: CAWSDPFTQYF.

This clonotype was observed at least ten times. The chain joins TRBV6-2 or TRBV6-3 to TRBJ1-1; D remains unclear. Germline loops: CDR1 MNHEY, CDR2 SVGEGT. There are 16 residues in the CDR3. Trimming left V 6 bases short and J 0 bases short, with 17 bases between. DNA for the CDR3: TGTGCCAGCAGCACCGGTAGGCGGGCGTTGAACACTGAAGCTTTCTTT. The encoded protein is CASSTGRRALNTEAFF.

The table lists this clonotype with many counts. The V and J genes are TRBV19 and TRBJ1-5, with a tentative D call TRBD1 (6 bases). CDR3 length equals 16 residues. CDR1 and CDR2 (germline): LNHDA, SQIVND (reference sequence). V was shortened by 5 bases and J by 0 bases, with 14 bases between the two germline ends. The CDR3 DNA reads as TGTGCCAGTAGTCGCTGGGGACACGTTAGCAATCAGCCCCAGCATTTT. Protein: CASSRWGHVSNQPQHF.

This clonotype has a count of ten or more. The V gene is TRBV3-1, the J gene TRBJ2-1; D gene uncertain. Trimming stripped 0 bases from V and 10 bases from J, with 4 bases between. CDR1 and CDR2 (germline): LGHDT, YNNKEL (reference sequence). The CDR3 runs to 11 residues. The DNA of the CDR3 is TGTGCCAGCAGCCAAGATGGAGAGCAGTTCTTC. Amino acids: CASSQDGEQFF.